Each of the 8 T cell receptor beta chains below was sequenced from the same sample in a study of cytomegalovirus exposure and HLA in healthy donors. Assay: immunoSEQ multiplex PCR; the TCRdb copy retains only in-frame clones and omits some. Here the sample spans 150,000 to 200,000 clones, 80% to 85% being singletons. Sequencing was carried out using PBMCs. All receptors come from a young woman in good health and CMV-seropositive.

This chain links TRBV7-7 with TRBJ1-1; no firm D call. The CDR3 contains 13 residues. Germline values: CDR1 SSHAT, CDR2 FNYEAQ (reference sequence). V lost 3 bases to trimming and J lost 4 bases, with 9 bases between them. The chain's CDR3 is CASSFDGSTEAFF. CDR3 coding DNA: TGTGCCAGCAGCTTCGACGGGTCCACTGAAGCTTTCTTT.

V and J are TRBV6-4 and TRBJ2-3; possibly TRBD2 for D (6 bases). The V end was cut by 6 bases, the J end by 3 bases, with 10 bases between. The length of the CDR3 is 13 residues. Germline-derived CDR1 and CDR2 are MRHNA and SNTAGT. The CDR3 protein is CASSGGRTDTQYF. The CDR3 DNA follows: TGTGCCAGCAGCGGGGGACGAACAGATACGCAGTATTTT.

V usage is TRBV7-3 and J usage is TRBJ2-1; no clear D gene. This CDR3 region has 14 residues. The germline CDR1 and CDR2 sequences are SGHTA and FQGTGA. V gave up 5 bases and J gave up 5 bases, with 13 bases separating them. CDR3 coding DNA: TGTGCCAGCAGCCCCTCAGCTAGTGACAATGAGCAGTTCTTC. As protein: CASSPSASDNEQFF.

The rearrangement uses TRBV13 and TRBJ2-3, with 7 nucleotides matching TRBD1. With 8 bases clipped from V and 4 bases from J, the junction kept 3 bases outside the gene matches. Germline V lookup: CDR1 PRHDT, CDR2 FYEKMQ (reference sequence). The CDR3 totals 12 residues. The CDR3 reads CASQGGPDTQYF. In nucleotides, the CDR3 is TGTGCCAGCCAAGGGGGCCCAGATACGCAGTATTTT.

This chain links TRBV6-1 with TRBJ2-5; 7 positions agree with TRBD1. This CDR3 has 12 amino acids. CDR1 and CDR2 (germline): MNHNS, SASEGT. V dropped 5 bases and J dropped 4; count of bases not matched to a gene: 1. Written as DNA, the CDR3 is TGTGCCAGCAGTTGGGACAGAGAGACCCAGTACTTC. This encodes CASSWDRETQYF.

The chain carries TRBV29-1 and TRBJ1-2; D is unresolved. Trimming cost V 6 bases and J 0 bases, with 8 bases left between them. CDR1 is SQVTM and CDR2 is ANQGSEA in the germline V gene. The CDR3 is 12 amino acids. CDR3 nucleotide sequence: TGCAGCGTAACCGGGGCTAACTATGGCTACACCTTC. This sequence encodes CSVTGANYGYTF.

As for this clone: The sample holds other DNA sequences that translate to the same CDR3. The rearrangement links TRBV7-2 to TRBJ2-2; TRBD1 aligns across 9 bases. The CDR3 length is 14 residues. Germline V gene sequence: CDR1 SGHTA, CDR2 FQGNSA. Germline trimming cut 5 bases from V and 5 bases from J; bases unmatched to any gene: 3. The CDR3 protein is CASSLGTGTGELFF. In DNA, the CDR3 is TGTGCCAGCAGCCTCGGGACAGGGACCGGGGAGCTGTTTTTT.

This clone was picked up one time. The V and J genes are TRBV29-1 and TRBJ1-4, with D possibly TRBD1 on 6 matching bases. The CDR3 runs to 15 residues. The V gene lost 5 bases and the J gene lost 4 bases, with 17 bases spanning the gap. The germline V gene encodes CDR1 SQVTM and CDR2 ANQGSEA. CDR3 sequence reads: CSVSHRGQHNEKLFF. Written as DNA, the CDR3 is TGCAGCGTTTCCCATAGGGGACAACATAATGAAAAACTGTTTTTT.